This TCR beta chain emerged from a study of Ad26.COV2.S vaccination and SARS-CoV-2 variants. The V end was cut by 3 bases, the J end by 4 bases, with 7 bases between. In germline, CDR1 is SQVTM, CDR2 ANQGSEA. The CDR3 spans 12 residues. The repertoire was sequenced with immunoSEQ multiplex PCR; TCRdb's copy has only in-frame clones and lacks some. The table has about 350,000 clones, around 88% seen once; the top ten hold 5%. Details on this clone: Different DNA sequences within this sample yield the same CDR3.

The treatment was: around 19 received Ad26.COV2.S at low or high dose, single or two shots; 5 received placebo; per-sample allocation not given. Repertoires come from day 63 after the first vaccine or placebo injection. Sequences were derived from peripheral blood, sampled in a trial of Ad26.COV2.S vaccine versus placebo. The receptor was isolated from a person aged 18-65 years who received the Ad26.COV2.S COVID-19 vaccine or a placebo. This chain links TRBV29-1 with TRBJ2-1; the D is unclear. CDR3 region: CSVERRYNEQFF. CDR3 nucleotides: TGCAGCGTTGAGAGGCGGTACAATGAGCAGTTCTTC.